The entry that follows covers one TCR beta chain sequence. The identical CDR3 is also encoded by other nucleotide sequences in the sample. It was cDNA, reverse transcribed from extracted RNA, that served as the sequencing template. Clones were sequenced by immunoSEQ multiplex PCR, and TCRdb holds only the in-frame ones, with some missing. Of 98,000 or so clones listed, approximately 59% are singletons. Per the germline V gene, CDR1 is LGHNA and CDR2 is YNFKEQ. Trimming shortened V by 1 base and J by 1 base, and 4 bases separated the two germline ends. This CDR3 is 13 amino acids long. The data were taken from a study of CD8+ T cells in alopecia areata.

The specimen sequenced was CD8+ T cells sorted from blood. The sequence was obtained from a human donor in good health. The rearrangement joins TRBV4-2 to TRBJ1-1, with D unclear. CDR3 nucleotide sequence: TGTGCCAGCAGCCAAGGACCGAACACTGAAGCTTTCTTT. This sequence encodes CASSQGPNTEAFF.